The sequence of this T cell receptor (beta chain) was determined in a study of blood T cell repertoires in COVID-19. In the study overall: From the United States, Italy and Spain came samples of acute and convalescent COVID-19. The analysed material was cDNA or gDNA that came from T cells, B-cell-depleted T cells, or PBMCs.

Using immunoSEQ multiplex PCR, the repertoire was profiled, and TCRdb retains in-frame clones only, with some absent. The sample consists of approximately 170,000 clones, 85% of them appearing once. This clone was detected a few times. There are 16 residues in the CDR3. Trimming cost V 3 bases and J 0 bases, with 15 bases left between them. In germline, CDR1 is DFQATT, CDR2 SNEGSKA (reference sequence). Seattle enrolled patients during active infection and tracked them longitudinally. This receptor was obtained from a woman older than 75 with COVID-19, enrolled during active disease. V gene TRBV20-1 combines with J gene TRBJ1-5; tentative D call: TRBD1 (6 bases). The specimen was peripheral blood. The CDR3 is CSASVSQGISNQPQHF. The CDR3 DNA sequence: TGCAGTGCTAGTGTTTCCCAGGGGATTAGCAATCAGCCCCAGCATTTT.